What follows describes a single TCR beta chain. The antigen remains unidentified. V was trimmed by 2 bases and J by 5 bases, leaving 7 bases between them. CDR1 is SGHTA, CDR2 FQGTGA, per germline. CDR3 length: 13 amino acids. Cells sorted as Tregs were CD4+, CD25+ and CD127-/low. TCRdb processed the 5' RACE reads anew with MiXCR; each CDR3 protein has one entry. The sample records 9,000 or so distinct CDR3 sequences, less than 40% being singletons. Study observations and caveats: Tumor Treg TCRs overlapped most with tumor naive CD4+ cells.

This TCR derives from a female donor with breast cancer. The material sequenced was Tregs sorted from blood. The V call is TRBV7-3, the J call TRBJ2-1; no reliable D call. The CDR3 DNA sequence: TGTGCCAGCAGCTTATCCCCTAACAATGAGCAGTTCTTC. It specifies CASSLSPNNEQFF.